These 6 T cell receptor beta chains share one sample of origin, sequenced in a study of glioma-infiltrating T cells (dated by TCRdb to 2016 to 2017). The run used an Illumina MiSeq. The iRepertoire nested amplicon-rescue multiplex PCR (arm-PCR) platform was used to amplify TCR alpha and beta CDR3 regions from RNA. TCRdb took the public reads, trimmed them with fastp at Q25, ran MiXCR for clone calling and kept in-frame beta chains. Rows with a matching CDR3 protein are joined into one entry that keeps the most common DNA and genes. This sample lists 110,000 or so distinct CDR3 sequences; less than 30% were detected once. The top ten clones comprise roughly a third of the sample. Source material: glioma tissue, nonneoplastic brain tissue, or PBMCs (not recorded which). These TCRs come from a human donor with low-grade glioma or glioblastoma, undergoing nonglioma brain surgery, or in good health (not recorded which).

This clonotype appeared many times. This rearrangement joins TRBV25-1 to TRBJ2-5; 7 positions agree with TRBD2. CDR1 is MGHDK and CDR2 is SYGVNS in the germline V gene. Trimming took 0 bases from V and 5 from J; bases not matched to a gene: 3. The CDR3 sequence is 14 residues long. CDR3 sequence: CASSEYGGGETQYF. CDR3 in DNA: TGTGCCAGCAGTGAATATGGGGGGGGGGAGACCCAGTACTTC. The full variable domain, rest sourced from reference TRBV25-1 and TRBJ2-5, is EADIYQTPRYLVIGTGKKITLECSQTMGHDKMYWYQQDPGMELHLIHYSYGVNSTEKGDLSSESTVSRIRTEHFPLTLESARPSHTSQYLCASSEYGGGETQYFGPGTRLLVL.

This clonotype has ten or more counts. The J gene is TRBJ2-3, the V gene TRBV25-1; D gene unclear. This CDR3 region has 14 residues. The ends were cut back, 5 bases at V and 6 bases at J, with 15 bases in the middle. Germline assignment: CDR1 MGHDK and CDR2 SYGVNS. Here the CDR3 reads CASSPKPEWDTQYF. In nucleotides, the CDR3 is TGTGCCAGCAGTCCGAAACCCGAGTGGGATACGCAGTATTTT.

CDR3 amino acids: CASSSRQGRQETQYF. The DNA of the CDR3 is TGCGCCAGCAGCTCTAGACAGGGTAGGCAAGAGACCCAGTACTTC. The J gene is TRBJ2-5, the V gene TRBV5-1; TRBD1 aligns across 7 bases. The CDR3 is made up of 15 amino acids. The V and J ends lost 3 bases and 2 bases, in that order; junction bases with no gene match: 7. Germline V CDR1 and CDR2: SGHRS, YFSETQ.

Concerning this clonotype itself: This clone may be a read error of a much larger clone one base away. The chain links TRBV14 to TRBJ2-1, with 8 nucleotides matching TRBD2. The CDR3 sequence is 15 residues long. The V gene end was trimmed by 3 bases and the J gene end by 11 bases; junction bases not matched to a gene: 12. CDR1 is SGHDN, CDR2 FVKESK, per germline. The CDR3 region is CASSQPGLGTHKQFF. CDR3 sequence (DNA): TGTGCCAGCAGCCAGCCGGGACTAGGGACCCATAAGCAGTTCTTC. The whole variable domain, remainder taken from reference TRBV14 and TRBJ2-1, is EAGVTQFPSHSVIEKGQTVTLRCDPISGHDNLYWYRRVMGKEIKFLLHFVKESKQDESGMPNNRFLAERTGGTYSTLKVQPAELEDSGVYFCASSQPGLGTHKQFFGPGTRLTVL.

Turning to this clonotype: A much more abundant neighbour one base away suggests this may be a read error. This sequence joins TRBV27 and TRBJ2-1, with D unclear. The J call is in doubt because the DNA end fits TRBJ1-2 better. CDR1 MNHEY and CDR2 SMNVEV come from the germline V gene (reference sequence). This CDR3 spans 13 amino acids. The CDR3 region is CASSYDINYGYTF. The CDR3 bases are TGTGCCAGCAGCTACGACATAAACTATGGCTACACCTTC.

This clonotype was counted at least ten times. The chain uses TRBV7-2 and TRBJ1-5; D is possibly TRBD1 (5 bases). Per germline, CDR1 SGHTA and CDR2 FQGNSA. With 5 bases removed from V and 4 bases from J, the gap between germline ends came to 9 bases. The CDR3 loop spans 13 amino acids. As DNA, the CDR3 is TGTGCCAGCAGCCGGGACCAAAATCAGCCCCAGCATTTT. It is translated as CASSRDQNQPQHF.